This T cell receptor beta chain was profiled in a study of blood T cell repertoires in COVID-19. Original processing methods: Researchers report that nucleated cell counts were estimated from reference gene primer amplification. Assay used: immunoSEQ multiplex PCR; TCRdb lists only in-frame clones, some missing. The DNA gave D and trimming, while V, J and clone size come from that table. The table shows hundreds of thousands of clones, with about 87% occurring only once. The CDR3 spans 13 residues. The junction had 2 bases not matched to a gene; V was cut back by 6 bases and J by 5 bases. Sequencing used peripheral blood. The sequence derives from a woman between 50 and 59 years old with COVID-19, enrolled during active disease. V gene TRBV12-3 or TRBV12-4 combines with J gene TRBJ2-2, with 8 bases matching TRBD1. Here the CDR3 reads CASSWTGTGELFF. CDR3 in DNA: TGTGCCAGCAGCTGGACAGGGACCGGGGAGCTGTTTTTT.